The source of this TCR beta chain is a study of T-cell reconstitution after alpha-beta-depleted transplantation in children. Findings of the study overall: Surviving recipient T cells and intrathymic progenitors accounted for some patients' high TCRbeta diversity at day 60. Most T-cell counts and diversity one year after the transplant came from T cells that were newly produced.

CDR1 is SQVTM, CDR2 ANQGSEA, per germline. The trim removed 4 bases at V and 6 bases at J, leaving 8 bases unmatched. The CDR3 runs to 14 residues. In this sample, this clonotype turned up many times. Antigen unknown. The authors prepared the TCRbeta library with unique molecular identifiers. TCRdb re-called the PCR reads with MiXCR, one entry per CDR3 protein. The repertoire holds 900,000 or so distinct CDR3 sequences, with around 17% as singletons. The V call is TRBV29-1, the J call TRBJ2-1; 8 positions agree with TRBD2. The sample here was PBMCs, mostly from graft donor cells, taken 360 days after TCRalphabeta/CD19-depleted stem cell transplant. This clonotype was obtained from a male patient between 10 and 17 years old who had a stem cell transplant for acute lymphoblastic leukemia, so the T cells may come from the graft donor. CDR3 nucleotide sequence: TGCAGCGTTGCCGGACTAGCCCTCAGCAATGAGCAGTTCTTC. Its translation is CSVAGLALSNEQFF.